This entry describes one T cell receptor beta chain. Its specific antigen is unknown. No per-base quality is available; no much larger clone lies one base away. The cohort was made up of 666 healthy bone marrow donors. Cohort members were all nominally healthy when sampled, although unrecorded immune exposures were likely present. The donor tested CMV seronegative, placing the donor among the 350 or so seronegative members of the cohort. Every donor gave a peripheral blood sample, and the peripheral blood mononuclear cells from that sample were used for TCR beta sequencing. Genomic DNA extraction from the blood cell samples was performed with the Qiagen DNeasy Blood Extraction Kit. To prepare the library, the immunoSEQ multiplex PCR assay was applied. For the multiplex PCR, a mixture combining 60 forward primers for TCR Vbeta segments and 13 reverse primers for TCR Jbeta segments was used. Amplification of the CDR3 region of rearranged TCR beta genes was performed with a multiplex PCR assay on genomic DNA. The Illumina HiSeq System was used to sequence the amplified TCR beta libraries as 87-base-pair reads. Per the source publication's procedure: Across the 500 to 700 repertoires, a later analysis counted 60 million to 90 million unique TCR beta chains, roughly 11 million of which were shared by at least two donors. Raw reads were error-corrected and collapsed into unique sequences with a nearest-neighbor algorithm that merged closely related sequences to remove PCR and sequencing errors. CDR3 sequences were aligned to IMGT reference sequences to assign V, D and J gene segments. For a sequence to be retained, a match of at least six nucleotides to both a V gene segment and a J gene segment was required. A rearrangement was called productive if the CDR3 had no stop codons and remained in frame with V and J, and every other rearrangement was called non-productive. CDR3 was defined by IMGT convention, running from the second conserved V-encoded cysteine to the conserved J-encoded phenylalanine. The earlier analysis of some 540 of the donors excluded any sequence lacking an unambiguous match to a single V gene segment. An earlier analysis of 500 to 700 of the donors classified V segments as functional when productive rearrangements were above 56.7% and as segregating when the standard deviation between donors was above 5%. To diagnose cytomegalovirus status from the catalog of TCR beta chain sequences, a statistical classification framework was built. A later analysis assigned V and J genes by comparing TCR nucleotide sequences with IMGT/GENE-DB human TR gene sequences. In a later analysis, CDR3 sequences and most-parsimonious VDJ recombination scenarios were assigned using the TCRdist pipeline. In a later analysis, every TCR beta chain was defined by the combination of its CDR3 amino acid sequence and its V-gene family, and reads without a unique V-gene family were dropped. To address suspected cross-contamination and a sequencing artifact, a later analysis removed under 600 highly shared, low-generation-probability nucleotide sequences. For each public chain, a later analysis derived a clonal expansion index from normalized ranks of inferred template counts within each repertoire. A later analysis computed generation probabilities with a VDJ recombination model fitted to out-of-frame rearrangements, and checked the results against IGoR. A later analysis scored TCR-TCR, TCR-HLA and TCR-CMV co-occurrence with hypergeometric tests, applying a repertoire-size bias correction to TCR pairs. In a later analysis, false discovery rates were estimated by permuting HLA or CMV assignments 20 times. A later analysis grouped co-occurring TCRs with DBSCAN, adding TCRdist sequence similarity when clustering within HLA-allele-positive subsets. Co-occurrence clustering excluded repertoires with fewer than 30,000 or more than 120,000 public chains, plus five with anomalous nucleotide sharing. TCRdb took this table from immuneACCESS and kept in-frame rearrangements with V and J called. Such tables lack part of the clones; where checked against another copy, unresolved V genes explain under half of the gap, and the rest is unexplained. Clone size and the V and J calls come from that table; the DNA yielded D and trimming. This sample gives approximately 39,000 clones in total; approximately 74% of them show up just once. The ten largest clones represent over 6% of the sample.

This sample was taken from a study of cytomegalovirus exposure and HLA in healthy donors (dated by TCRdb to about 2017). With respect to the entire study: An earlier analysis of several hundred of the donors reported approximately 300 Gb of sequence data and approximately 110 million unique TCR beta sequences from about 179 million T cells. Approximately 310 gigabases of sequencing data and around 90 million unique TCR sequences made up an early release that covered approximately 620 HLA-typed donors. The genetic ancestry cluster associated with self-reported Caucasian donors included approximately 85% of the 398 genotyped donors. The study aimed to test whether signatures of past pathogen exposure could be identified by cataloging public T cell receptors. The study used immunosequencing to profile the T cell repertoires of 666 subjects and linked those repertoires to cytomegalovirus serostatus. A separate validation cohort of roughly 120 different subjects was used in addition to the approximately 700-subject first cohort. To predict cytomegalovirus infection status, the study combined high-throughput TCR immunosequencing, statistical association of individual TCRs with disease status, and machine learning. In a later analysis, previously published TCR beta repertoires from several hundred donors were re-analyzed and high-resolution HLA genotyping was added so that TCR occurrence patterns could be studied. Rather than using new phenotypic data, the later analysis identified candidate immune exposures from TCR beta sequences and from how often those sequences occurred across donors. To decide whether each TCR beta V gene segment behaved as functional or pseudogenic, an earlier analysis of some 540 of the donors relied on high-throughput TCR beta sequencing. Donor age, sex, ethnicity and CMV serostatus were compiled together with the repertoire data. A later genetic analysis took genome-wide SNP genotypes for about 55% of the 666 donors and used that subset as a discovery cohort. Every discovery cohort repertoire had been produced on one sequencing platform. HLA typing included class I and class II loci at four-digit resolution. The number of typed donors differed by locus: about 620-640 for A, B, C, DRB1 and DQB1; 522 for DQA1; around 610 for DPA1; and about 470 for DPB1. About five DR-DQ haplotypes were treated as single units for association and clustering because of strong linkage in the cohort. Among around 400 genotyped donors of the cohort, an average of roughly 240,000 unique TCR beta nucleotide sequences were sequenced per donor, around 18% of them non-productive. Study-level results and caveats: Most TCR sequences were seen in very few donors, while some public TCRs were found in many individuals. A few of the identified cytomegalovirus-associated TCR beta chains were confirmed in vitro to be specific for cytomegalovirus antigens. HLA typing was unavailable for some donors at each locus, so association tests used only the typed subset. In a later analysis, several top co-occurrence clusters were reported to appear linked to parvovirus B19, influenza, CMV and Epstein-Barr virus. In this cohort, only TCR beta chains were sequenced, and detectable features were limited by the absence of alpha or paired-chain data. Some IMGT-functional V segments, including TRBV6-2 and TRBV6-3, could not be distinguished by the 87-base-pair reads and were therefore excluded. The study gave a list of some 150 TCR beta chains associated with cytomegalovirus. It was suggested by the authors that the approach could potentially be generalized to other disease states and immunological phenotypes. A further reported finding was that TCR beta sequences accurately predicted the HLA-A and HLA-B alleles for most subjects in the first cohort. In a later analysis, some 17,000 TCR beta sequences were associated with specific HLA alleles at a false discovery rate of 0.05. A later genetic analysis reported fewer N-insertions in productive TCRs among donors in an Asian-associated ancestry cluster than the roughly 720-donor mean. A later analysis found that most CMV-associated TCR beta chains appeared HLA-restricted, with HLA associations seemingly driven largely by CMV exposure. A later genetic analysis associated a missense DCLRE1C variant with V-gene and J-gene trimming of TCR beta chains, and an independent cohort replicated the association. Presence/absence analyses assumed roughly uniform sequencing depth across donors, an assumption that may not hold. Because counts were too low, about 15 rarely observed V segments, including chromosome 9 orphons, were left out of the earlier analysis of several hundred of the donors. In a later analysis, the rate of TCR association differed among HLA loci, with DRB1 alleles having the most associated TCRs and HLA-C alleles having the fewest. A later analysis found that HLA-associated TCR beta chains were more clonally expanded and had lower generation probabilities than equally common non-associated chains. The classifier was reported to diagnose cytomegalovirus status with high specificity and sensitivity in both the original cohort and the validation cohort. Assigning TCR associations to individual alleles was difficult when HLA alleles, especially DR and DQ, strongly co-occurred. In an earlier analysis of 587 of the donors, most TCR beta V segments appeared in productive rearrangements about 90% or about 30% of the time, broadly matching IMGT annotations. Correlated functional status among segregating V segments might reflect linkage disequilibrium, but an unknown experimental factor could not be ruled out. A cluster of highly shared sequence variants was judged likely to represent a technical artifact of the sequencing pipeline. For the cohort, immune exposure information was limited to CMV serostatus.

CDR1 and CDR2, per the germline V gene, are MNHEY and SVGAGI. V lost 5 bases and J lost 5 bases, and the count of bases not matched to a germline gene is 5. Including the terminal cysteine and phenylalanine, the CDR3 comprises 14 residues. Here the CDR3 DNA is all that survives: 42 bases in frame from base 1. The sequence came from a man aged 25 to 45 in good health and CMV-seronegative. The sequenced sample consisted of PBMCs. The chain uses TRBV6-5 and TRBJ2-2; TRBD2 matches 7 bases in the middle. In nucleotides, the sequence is TGTGCCAGCAGTCGGGACTACGTGACCGGGGAGCTGTTTTTT. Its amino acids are CASSRDYVTGELFF.